A single sample gave rise to the 30 T cell receptor beta chains below, sequenced in a study of PD-1 blockade in classical Hodgkin lymphoma. Relapse after autologous stem cell transplantation occurred in every patient, and brentuximab vedotin exposure varied. Clones were read by immunoSEQ multiplex PCR, and TCRdb kept only the in-frame ones, dropping some. The data hold under 70,000 clones, with around 88% observed a single time. This specimen was peripheral blood mononuclear cells (PBMCs), taken at baseline. The source of these receptors is a human donor with classical Hodgkin lymphoma.

This chain uses TRBV29-1 with TRBJ1-2, with D tentatively TRBD1 (5 bases). Trimming removed 6 bases from V and 4 bases from J, with 12 bases in between. Germline loops: CDR1 SQVTM, CDR2 ANQGSEA. The CDR3 loop spans 12 amino acids. CDR3 in DNA: TGCAGCGTCCAAAAGACAGCCTATGGCTACACCTTC. Protein sequence: CSVQKTAYGYTF.

This chain joins TRBV29-1 and TRBJ2-7; D might be TRBD1 (7 bases). This CDR3 spans 15 amino acids. The germline CDR1 and CDR2 sequences are SQVTM and ANQGSEA. V shed 1 base and J shed 1 base, with 14 bases lying between them. The CDR3 region has the DNA TGCAGCGTTGAAGGACAGGGTGGGAGGTCCTACGAGCAGTACTTC. It yields the protein CSVEGQGGRSYEQYF.

The V call is TRBV30, the J call TRBJ2-7; weak D call: TRBD1 (6 bases). Germline V gene sequence: CDR1 GTSNPN, CDR2 SVGIG (reference sequence). The V end was cut by 1 base, the J end by 5 bases, with 12 bases between. The CDR3 extends over 13 amino acids. CDR3 sequence: CAWSETGYDEQYF. The CDR3 coding sequence is TGTGCCTGGAGTGAAACAGGGTACGACGAGCAGTACTTC.

In DNA form, the CDR3 reads TGTGCCAGTACCGGGACAGAGAATCAGCCCCAGCATTTT. It encodes CASTGTENQPQHF. This chain links TRBV19 with TRBJ1-5; 7 positions agree with TRBD1. V shed 7 bases and J 4 bases; nucleotides not matched to a gene: 4. The CDR3 contains 13 residues. Germline values: CDR1 LNHDA, CDR2 SQIVND (reference sequence).

This chain uses TRBV6-1 with TRBJ2-5; 10 nucleotides align to TRBD2. This CDR3 comprises 17 residues. The V gene's germline CDR1 is MNHNS and CDR2 SASEGT. The V gene end was trimmed by 4 bases and the J gene end by 4 bases; junction bases not matched to a gene: 12. For the CDR3, the DNA is TGTGCCAGCAGTGGTCGACTAGCGGGCTTTAACTTAGAGACCCAGTACTTC. Protein: CASSGRLAGFNLETQYF.

The chain joins TRBV7-8 to TRBJ2-7; 9 bases are a match to TRBD2. CDR1 and CDR2 from the germline V gene are SGHVS and FQNEAQ. V dropped 4 bases and J dropped 0; count of bases not matched to a gene: 10. The length of the CDR3 is 17 residues. CDR3 amino acids: CASSWPRGTSNSYEQYF. CDR3 coding DNA: TGTGCCAGCAGCTGGCCAAGAGGGACTAGCAACTCCTACGAGCAGTACTTC.

The chain uses TRBV11-3 and TRBJ2-2; D possibly corresponds to TRBD1 (5 bases). Trimming shortened V by 7 bases and J by 4 bases, and 10 bases separated the two germline ends. CDR1 is SGHNT, CDR2 YENEEA, per germline. CDR3 size: 13 residues. CDR3 bases: TGTGCCAGCAAAAGCCAGGGCACCGGGGAGCTGTTTTTT. Residues: CASKSQGTGELFF. Filled out from reference TRBV11-3 and TRBJ2-2, the complete variable domain reads EAGVVQSPRYKIIEKKQPVAFWCNPISGHNTLYWYLQNLGQGPELLIRYENEEAVDDSQLPKDRFSAERLKGVDSTLKIQPAELGDSAVYLCASKSQGTGELFFGEGSRLTVL.

The chain recombines TRBV7-2 with TRBJ1-1, with D tentatively TRBD1 (5 bases). This CDR3 is 13 amino acids long. Trimming took off 4 bases at V and 1 base at J, with 7 bases between the two ends. Germline CDR1 and CDR2: SGHTA and FQGNSA. In DNA, the CDR3 is TGTGCCAGCAGCTCCGGACAGAACACTGAAGCTTTCTTT. The encoded protein is CASSSGQNTEAFF.

The CDR3 DNA reads TGCGCCAGCAGCCAAGGGGGTAGCGGGGGAGATACGCAGTATTTT. Residues: CASSQGGSGGDTQYF. V usage is TRBV4-1 and J usage is TRBJ2-3, with 9 bases that match TRBD2. CDR1 is MGHRA, CDR2 YSYEKL, per germline. This CDR3 is 15 amino acids long. The V gene end was trimmed by 1 base and the J gene end by 5 bases; junction bases not matched to a gene: 4.

The genes are TRBV29-1 and TRBJ2-1; D is possibly TRBD1 (5 bases). Germline assignment: CDR1 SQVTM and CDR2 ANQGSEA. The CDR3 loop spans 13 amino acids. Trimming cost V 4 bases and J 3 bases, with 10 bases left between them. The CDR3 DNA follows: TGCAGCGTTGTAAGGGGCCTCTACAATGAGCAGTTCTTC. Translated, it gives CSVVRGLYNEQFF.

This chain joins TRBV7-9 and TRBJ2-6, with 8 bases aligning to TRBD1. The CDR3 runs to 14 residues. Germline CDR1 is SEHNR and CDR2 is FQNEAQ (reference sequence). This chain's CDR3 is CAGQVLSGANVLTF. Written as DNA, the CDR3 is TGTGCGGGACAGGTCCTCTCTGGGGCCAACGTCCTGACTTTC.

This clone was detected a few times. This chain connects TRBV20-1 to TRBJ2-5; no reliable D call. Trimming removed 6 bases at V and 4 bases at J, with 3 bases between. Germline V CDR1 and CDR2: DFQATT, SNEGSKA (reference sequence). The CDR3 contains 9 residues. The CDR3 spells CSAGETQYF. The CDR3 DNA sequence: TGCAGTGCAGGAGAGACCCAGTACTTC.

This clone came up a few times. The chain combines TRBV6-4 with TRBJ2-3; D is undetermined. The CDR3 has 14 amino acids. V lost 3 bases, J lost 1 base, and 8 bases lay in between. CDR1 MRHNA and CDR2 SNTAGT come from the germline V gene. The CDR3 protein is CASSEGQGTDTQYF. In DNA, the CDR3 is TGTGCCAGCAGTGAGGGTCAGGGCACAGATACGCAGTATTTT.

The chain carries TRBV30 and TRBJ1-2; the D is unclear. This CDR3 contains 12 residues. V lost 6 bases to trimming and J lost 7 bases, with 15 bases between them. Germline lookup yields CDR1 GTSNPN and CDR2 SVGIG (reference sequence). This chain's CDR3 is CACSPGSGGYTF. The CDR3 bases are TGTGCCTGTTCCCCCGGGTCGGGTGGCTACACCTTC.

This clone was detected a few times. The chain uses TRBV29-1 and TRBJ1-2; a weak D match, TRBD1 (5 bases). V was cut by 6 bases and J by 5 bases, with 10 bases left in between. CDR3 length: 11 residues. CDR1 and CDR2 (germline): SQVTM, ANQGSEA. The DNA for the CDR3 is TGCAGCGTGGGGCCCGCATATGGCTACACCTTC. Its translation is CSVGPAYGYTF.

The chain links TRBV7-2 to TRBJ2-7; D gene unclear. Trimming stripped 0 bases from V and 7 bases from J, with 7 bases between. Germline-derived CDR1 and CDR2 are SGHTA and FQGNSA. The CDR3 runs to 12 residues. The CDR3 DNA sequence: TGTGCCAGCAGCTTAGCGCTCGGAGAGCAGTACTTC. This encodes CASSLALGEQYF.

This chain uses TRBV2 with TRBJ2-1; 8 nucleotides agree with TRBD1. Germline CDR1 SNHLY, CDR2 FYNNEI. V lost 2 bases, J lost 7 bases, and 7 bases stayed unmatched. The CDR3 length is 15 residues. The CDR3 reads CASSESQGALNEQFF. CDR3 bases: TGTGCCAGCAGTGAAAGTCAGGGGGCTCTGAATGAGCAGTTCTTC. The full variable domain, in which reference TRBV2 and TRBJ2-1 provide the parts outside the CDR3, is EPEVTQTPSHQVTQMGQEVILRCVPISNHLYFYWYRQILGQKVEFLVSFYNNEISEKSEIFDDQFSVERPDGSNFTLKIRSTKLEDSAMYFCASSESQGALNEQFFGPGTRLTVL.

The chain uses TRBV10-3 and TRBJ2-1; TRBD1 matches at 7 bases. Germline trimming cut 3 bases from V and 8 bases from J; bases unmatched to any gene: 4. The CDR3 runs to 13 residues. Germline CDR1 is ENHRY and CDR2 is SYGVKD. The CDR3 region is CAISDSQGDEQFF. In DNA, the CDR3 is TGTGCCATCAGTGACAGTCAGGGGGATGAGCAGTTCTTC.

The chain uses TRBV6-5 and TRBJ1-6; a possible D gene is TRBD1 (5 bases). Deletions cut 1 base from V and 7 bases from J, with 11 bases between. Germline V gene sequence: CDR1 MNHEY, CDR2 SVGAGI. This CDR3 is built from 15 residues. The CDR3 coding sequence is TGTGCCAGCAGTTACTTCCCTCAGGGCAATTCACCCCTCCACTTT. It translates to CASSYFPQGNSPLHF.

This chain joins TRBV5-1 and TRBJ1-4; a weak D match, TRBD1 (6 bases). Looked up from germline, CDR1 is SGHRS and CDR2 is YFSETQ. The CDR3 has 15 amino acids. V was pared by 1 base and J by 4 bases, with 11 bases between. The CDR3 bases are TGCGCCAGCAGCTTGTTGGGGGCGGTTAATGAAAAACTGTTTTTT. Translated, it gives CASSLLGAVNEKLFF.

This chain joins TRBV5-8 and TRBJ1-4; possible D gene TRBD1, 5 bases. Germline CDR1 is SGHTS and CDR2 is YDEGEE. Trimming took off 1 base at V and 8 bases at J, with 12 bases between the two ends. The CDR3 is 14 residues long. The CDR3 bases are TGTGCCAGCAGCTTGCCGGGGCTTGGCGAAAAACTGTTTTTT. Translated: CASSLPGLGEKLFF.

J is TRBJ2-7 and V is TRBV7-6, with D perhaps matching TRBD2 (7 bases). CDR3 length: 16 amino acids. Per the germline V gene, CDR1 is SGHVS and CDR2 is FNYEAQ. Between the trimmed V and J ends, which lost 1 base and 2 bases, there was a span of 15 bases. This chain's CDR3 is CASSLGLGGGTYEQYF. The CDR3 region has the DNA TGTGCCAGCAGCTTAGGTTTAGGGGGGGGGACCTACGAGCAGTACTTC.

CDR3 DNA sequence: TGTGCCAGCGCCGGGACTCCGGTTAATTCACCCCTCCACTTT. It specifies CASAGTPVNSPLHF. This chain joins TRBV2 and TRBJ1-6, with D possibly being TRBD1 (5 bases). Germline assignment: CDR1 SNHLY and CDR2 FYNNEI. This CDR3 region has 14 residues. Trimming took 8 bases from V and 6 from J, leaving 14 bases between them.

The chain couples TRBV6-5 to TRBJ1-1, with D unclear. V lost 5 bases and J lost 0, with 7 bases in between. The CDR3 spans 13 residues. The germline V gene has CDR1 MNHEY and CDR2 SVGAGI. CDR3 sequence (DNA): TGTGCCAGCAGTGCCTGGCTGAACACTGAAGCTTTCTTT. This codes for CASSAWLNTEAFF.

The genes are TRBV6-5 and TRBJ1-5; no clear D. The germline V and J ends were trimmed by 6 bases and 7 bases, with 16 bases remaining between them. The CDR3 covers 14 residues. The germline gives CDR1 MNHEY, CDR2 SVGAGI. Written as DNA, the CDR3 is TGTGCCAGCAGGCGTGACGGGGAGAGGCAGCCCCAGCATTTT. Its protein product is CASRRDGERQPQHF.

The chain recombines TRBV11-3 with TRBJ2-7; D may match TRBD1 or TRBD2 (5 bases each). There are 14 residues in the CDR3. Germline V CDR1 and CDR2: SGHNT, YENEEA. The V end was cut by 1 base, the J end by 2 bases, with 9 bases between. CDR3 bases: TGTGCCAGCAGCTTAGGGGACGGACCCTACGAGCAGTACTTC. It is translated as CASSLGDGPYEQYF.

This clone was observed a few times. In DNA form, the CDR3 reads TGTGCCAGCAGCCGCCGGCAGGGTAATTCACCCCTCCACTTT. Translated, it gives CASSRRQGNSPLHF. V usage is TRBV5-6 and J usage is TRBJ1-6; a possible D gene is TRBD1 (5 bases). Germline V gene data show CDR1 as SGHDT and CDR2 as YYEEEE. This CDR3 spans 14 amino acids. V was trimmed by 4 bases and J by 6 bases, leaving 11 bases between them. The full variable domain, its missing parts supplied by reference TRBV5-6 and TRBJ1-6, is DAGVTQSPTHLIKTRGQQVTLRCSPKSGHDTVSWYQQALGQGPQFIFQYYEEEERQRGNFPDRFSGHQFPNYSSELNVNALLLGDSALYLCASSRRQGNSPLHFGNGTRLTVT.

The rearrangement uses TRBV9 and TRBJ2-7, with a possible D match to TRBD2 (6 bases). Looked up from germline, CDR1 is SGDLS and CDR2 is YYNGEE. The ends were cut back, 7 bases at V and 5 bases at J, with 13 bases in the middle. The CDR3 consists of 12 residues. The chain's CDR3 is CASGTGLNEQYF. Here the CDR3 DNA reads TGTGCCAGCGGGACTGGTCTCAACGAGCAGTACTTC.

As for this clone: One junction end does not reproduce the germline sequence, and a read error may be involved. V and J are TRBV7-3 and TRBJ1-6; 9 bases align to TRBD1. CDR1 and CDR2 from the germline V gene are SGHTA and FQGTGA. This CDR3 spans 15 amino acids. CDR3 region: CASSLTGTGYAPLHF. The CDR3 coding sequence is TGTGCCAGCAGTTTAACCGGGACAGGGTACGCACCCCTCCACTTT.

The gene calls are TRBV27 and TRBJ1-3; no definite D call. Trimming removed 5 bases from V and 0 bases from J, with 11 bases in between. In germline, CDR1 is MNHEY, CDR2 SMNVEV (reference sequence). The CDR3 consists of 15 residues. This CDR3 is CASSLDGYSGNTIYF. The CDR3 DNA follows: TGTGCCAGCAGTCTAGACGGCTACTCTGGAAACACCATATATTTT.